The 25 T cell receptor beta chains listed next were all sequenced from one sample in a study of T cell repertoires in cytomegalovirus infection. The antigens of these receptors remain unknown. TCRdb re-called the reads through MiXCR, storing one row per CDR3 protein. Altogether fewer than 850,000 distinct CDR3 sequences are present, just under 30% being singletons, with the ten largest covering under 15%. This material consisted of cultured CD8+ T cells from PBMCs, taken from culture after CMV antigen stimulation. All receptors derive from a human donor in good health (CMV status not recorded). Some clones in this sample may be carry-over from other donors' samples.

V gene TRBV12-3 or TRBV12-4 combines with J gene TRBJ2-7; D might be TRBD2 (6 bases). The CDR3 has 15 residues. Deletions cut 3 bases from V and 1 base from J, with 13 bases between. The CDR3 sequence is CASSLELGTSYEQYV. CDR3 nucleotides: TGTGCCAGCAGTTTGGAACTGGGGACTTCCTACGAGCAGTACGTC.

The rearrangement links TRBV6-6 to TRBJ2-7; D is perhaps TRBD1 (6 bases). There are 14 residues in the CDR3. V was clipped by 5 bases and J by 2 bases, with 13 bases between them. The germline V gene encodes CDR1 MNHNY and CDR2 SVGAGI (reference sequence). Here the CDR3 DNA reads TGTGCCAGCAGTGGAGGACAGTTTCCCTACGAGCAGTACGTC. Its protein product is CASSGGQFPYEQYV.

V is TRBV29-1 and J is TRBJ1-2; D not certain. Trimming stripped 7 bases from V and 3 bases from J, with 9 bases between. The CDR3 loop spans 11 amino acids. Germline V gene data show CDR1 as SQVTM and CDR2 as ANQGSEA. The CDR3 DNA reads TGCAGCGGCAACGATTACTATGGCTACACCTTC. Translation gives CSGNDYYGYTF.

This clonotype was detected many times. J is TRBJ2-7 and V is TRBV7-8, with D possibly being TRBD1 or TRBD2 (6 bases each). The CDR3 totals 16 residues. Between the trimmed V and J ends, which lost 3 bases and 0 bases, there was a span of 15 bases. Per germline, CDR1 SGHVS and CDR2 FQNEAQ. In DNA, the CDR3 is TGTGCCAGCAGCTTGGGGGAAGGGGGGAGCTCCTACGAGCAGTACGTC. Translated: CASSLGEGGSSYEQYV.

This clonotype was recorded a few times. This sequence joins TRBV6-1 and TRBJ2-7, with D uncertain. The germline V and J ends were trimmed by 2 bases and 6 bases, with 11 bases remaining between them. The CDR3 is made up of 13 amino acids. The germline V gene encodes CDR1 MNHNS and CDR2 SASEGT. The CDR3 DNA sequence: TGTGCCAGCAGTGAAAGACACCGGTCCGAGCAGTACTTC. Translated: CASSERHRSEQYF.

V and J are TRBV12-3 or TRBV12-4 and TRBJ2-3; no definite D call. CDR3 length: 14 residues. The V gene lost 3 bases and the J gene lost 5 bases, with 12 bases spanning the gap. CDR3 DNA sequence: TGTGCCAGCAGTTTGGGCGGCTGGGGAGATACGCAGTATTTT. This gives the protein CASSLGGWGDTQYF.

V is TRBV12-3 or TRBV12-4 and J is TRBJ2-5, with D unclear. This CDR3 spans 15 amino acids. The ends were cut back, 3 bases at V and 0 bases at J, with 11 bases in the middle. The CDR3, as DNA: TGTGCCAGCAGTTTCGCCCTCAGCTACCAAGAGACCCAGTACTTC. Translated, it gives CASSFALSYQETQYF.

V gene TRBV6-1 combines with J gene TRBJ1-5, with unresolved D. Per the germline V gene, CDR1 is MNHNS and CDR2 is SASEGT. The CDR3 consists of 14 residues. With 4 bases removed from V and 1 base from J, the gap between germline ends came to 8 bases. CDR3 DNA: TGTGCCAGCAGTGTCATCGGGAGCAATCAGCCCCAGCATTTT. Its translation: CASSVIGSNQPQHF.

The rearrangement uses TRBV10-3 and TRBJ1-2, with a weak D call TRBD1 (6 bases). This CDR3 comprises 14 residues. The V end lost 3 bases, the J end lost 4 bases, and 12 bases lay between the germline ends. CDR1 is ENHRY and CDR2 is SYGVKD in the germline V gene. CDR3 DNA sequence: TGTGCCATCAGTGACCAGGGGTCCCCCTATGGCTACACCTTC. Its translation is CAISDQGSPYGYTF.

The rearrangement joins TRBV4-1 to TRBJ2-7, with 10 bases matching TRBD1. CDR3 length: 16 residues. V trimming: 2 bases; J trimming: 5 bases; junction bases outside the gene matches: 9. Germline lookup yields CDR1 MGHRA and CDR2 YSYEKL. CDR3 nucleotides: TGCGCCAGCAGCCAACTTGGACAGGGGGAGGGTAACGAGCAGTACTTC. Translated, it gives CASSQLGQGEGNEQYF.

This chain uses TRBV6-1 with TRBJ1-2, with unresolved D. CDR1 and CDR2 (germline): MNHNS, SASEGT. CDR3 length equals 13 residues. Trimming removed 2 bases at V and 4 bases at J, with 8 bases between. Written as DNA, the CDR3 is TGTGCCAGCAGTGAACTGGGGTCCTATGGCTACACCTTC. Protein: CASSELGSYGYTF.

This clonotype was counted only a few times. The CDR3 reads CSVEEQHYGYTF. DNA for the CDR3: TGCAGCGTTGAGGAGCAGCACTATGGCTACACCTTC. The chain recombines TRBV29-1 with TRBJ1-2; D call uncertain. Germline V gene lookup returns CDR1 SQVTM and CDR2 ANQGSEA. The CDR3 is 12 amino acids. V was trimmed by 3 bases and J by 3 bases, leaving 8 bases between them. Filled out from reference TRBV29-1 and TRBJ1-2, the complete variable domain reads SAVISQKPSRDICQRGTSLTIQCQVDSQVTMMFWYRQQPGQSLTLIATANQGSEATYESGFVIDKFPISRPNLTFSTLTVSNMSPEDSSIYLCSVEEQHYGYTFGSGTRLTVV.

Only a few counts were recorded for this clonotype. The V call is TRBV6-2 or TRBV6-3, the J call TRBJ2-2; 8 bases match TRBD1. This CDR3 comprises 14 residues. V trimming: 6 bases; J trimming: 6 bases; junction bases outside the gene matches: 6. The germline V gene encodes CDR1 MNHEY and CDR2 SVGEGT. The CDR3 nucleotides are TGTGCCAGCAGACCTACAGGGGGACCCGGGGAGCTGTTTTTT. As protein: CASRPTGGPGELFF.

CDR3 sequence (DNA): TGTGCCAGCAGCTTAGTAGGACAGGGGATAGGGCGCTCTGGAAACACCATATATTTT. Protein: CASSLVGQGIGRSGNTIYF. V gene TRBV7-2 combines with J gene TRBJ1-3, with 9 bases matching TRBD1. The CDR3 has 19 amino acids. The junction had 10 bases not matched to a gene; V was cut back by 1 base and J by 0 bases. Germline CDR1 reads SGHTA; CDR2 reads FQGNSA.

The chain has TRBV12-3 or TRBV12-4 and TRBJ2-5; 7 nucleotides agree with TRBD2. The CDR3 totals 14 residues. V shed 5 bases, J shed 2 bases, and the junction held 5 bases outside the gene matches. CDR3 amino acids: CASSMSGGQETQYF. The CDR3 coding sequence is TGTGCCAGCAGTATGTCGGGGGGACAAGAGACCCAGTACTTC.

This clonotype has a handful of counts. The rearrangement joins TRBV27 to TRBJ1-5; the D gene is possibly TRBD1 (5 bases). The CDR3 consists of 17 residues. Per the germline V gene, CDR1 is MNHEY and CDR2 is SMNVEV (reference sequence). V was trimmed by 0 bases and J by 2 bases, leaving 14 bases between them. The CDR3 sequence: CASSLSGGYHRNQPQHF. CDR3 nucleotides: TGTGCCAGCAGTTTATCGGGGGGGTACCACCGCAATCAGCCCCAGCATTTT.

This chain joins TRBV6-1 and TRBJ2-7, with D possibly being TRBD2 (6 bases). CDR3 length: 13 residues. The V and J ends lost 5 bases and 6 bases respectively, with 14 bases between them. Germline CDR1 MNHNS, CDR2 SASEGT. The chain's CDR3 is CASSFFQGGEQYV. In DNA, the CDR3 is TGTGCCAGCAGTTTTTTCCAGGGAGGCGAGCAGTACGTC.

The V call is TRBV12-5, the J call TRBJ1-4; D call uncertain. The CDR3 contains 15 residues. CDR1 is LGHNT, CDR2 FRNRAP, per germline. Trimming cost V 3 bases and J 1 base, with 9 bases left between them. This chain's CDR3 is CASGFIGQTNEKLFF. The CDR3 nucleotides read TGTGCTAGTGGTTTTATCGGGCAAACTAATGAAAAACTGTTTTTT.

The V gene is TRBV28, the J gene TRBJ2-6, with D tentatively TRBD1 (6 bases). Germline CDR1 MDHEN, CDR2 SYDVKM. CDR3 size: 18 residues. V was shortened by 2 bases and J by 0 bases, with 14 bases between the two germline ends. The CDR3 DNA follows: TGTGCCAGCAGTTTAGGAGGACAGAGCCTCTCTGGGGCCAACGTCCTGACTTTC. Encoded protein: CASSLGGQSLSGANVLTF.

This clonotype has more than one count but fewer than ten. This chain joins TRBV27 and TRBJ2-1; weak D call: TRBD1 (5 bases). In germline, CDR1 is MNHEY, CDR2 SMNVEV (reference sequence). This CDR3 region has 14 residues. Trimming took off 10 bases at V and 0 bases at J, with 13 bases between the two ends. In DNA, the CDR3 is TGTGCCACGCGACAGTCCTACTCCTACAATGAGCAGTTCTTC. Residues: CATRQSYSYNEQFF.

The CDR3 DNA reads as TGTGCCAGCAGTTTATCGGGAGCAGGGTCTTACAATGAGCAGTTCTTC. The encoded protein is CASSLSGAGSYNEQFF. V is TRBV27 and J is TRBJ2-1; D is tentatively TRBD1 or TRBD2 (5 bases each). CDR1 and CDR2 (germline): MNHEY, SMNVEV (reference sequence). Trimming removed 0 bases from V and 4 bases from J, with 13 bases in between. The CDR3 has 16 amino acids.

The chain has TRBV11-2 and TRBJ1-2, with no clear D. Germline V CDR1 and CDR2: SGHAT, FQNNGV. V was clipped by 4 bases and J by 3 bases, with 12 bases between them. The CDR3 length is 14 residues. The DNA of the CDR3 is TGTGCCAGCAGCTCCAGCTCGTGGCACTATGGCTACACCTTC. It yields the protein CASSSSSWHYGYTF.

In its sample, this clonotype was seen many times. The chain carries TRBV6-1 and TRBJ2-1; TRBD1 aligns across 8 bases. The junction had 11 bases not matched to a gene; V was cut back by 5 bases and J by 8 bases. Germline V gene lookup returns CDR1 MNHNS and CDR2 SASEGT. CDR3 length: 15 residues. CDR3 sequence reads: CASSSRTGIVDEQFF. CDR3 coding DNA: TGTGCCAGCAGTTCACGGACAGGGATCGTCGATGAGCAGTTCTTC.

The V call is TRBV4-2, the J call TRBJ1-4; no reliable D call. Germline V CDR1 and CDR2: LGHNA, YNFKEQ. Trimming took off 1 base at V and 4 bases at J, with 4 bases between the two ends. CDR3 length equals 13 residues. CDR3 amino acids: CASSQAYNEKLFF. The CDR3 region has the DNA TGTGCCAGCAGCCAAGCATATAATGAAAAACTGTTTTTT.

This chain connects TRBV2 to TRBJ1-2; D gene unclear. Germline V gives CDR1 SNHLY, CDR2 FYNNEI. Trimming shortened V by 4 bases and J by 14 bases, and 14 bases separated the two germline ends. The CDR3 length is 11 residues. CDR3 loop: CASSGGRLVTF. The CDR3 DNA follows: TGTGCCAGCAGTGGGGGTCGGCTGGTGACCTTC.